Sequencing of this T cell receptor beta chain was carried out in a study of T cells after yellow fever vaccination. Study conclusions and caveats: From the bulk population, abundant clonotypes could contaminate and appear within FACS-sorted repertoires.

This clonotype has only a few counts. Its antigen is unknown. TCRdb independently ran MiXCR on the 5' RACE reads; one entry per CDR3 protein. Of hundreds of thousands of distinct CDR3 sequences listed, around a sixth are singletons. The receptor comes from a man aged 18-30 years who received the YFV17D yellow fever vaccine. Material: PBMCs, obtained before the yellow fever booster vaccination.

The CDR3, as DNA: TGTGCCAGCAGCCCTGGACAGGGTGCTGGCTACACCTTC. Encoded protein: CASSPGQGAGYTF. V and J are TRBV7-3 and TRBJ1-2; 8 nucleotides agree with TRBD1. This CDR3 contains 13 residues. Trimming cost V 5 bases and J 7 bases; bases outside gene matches: 6. Germline-derived CDR1 and CDR2 are SGHTA and FQGTGA.